Detailed here is one TCR beta chain. The target of this receptor is not known. Per-nucleotide qualities are absent, and no much larger clonotype sits a single base away. The record originates from a study of blood T cell repertoires in COVID-19 (TCRdb year 2020). Regarding the research as a whole: Samples from collaborators originated in the United States, Italy and Spain and spanned both the acute and convalescent phases of COVID-19. The prospective study material was composed of cDNA or gDNA derived from T cells, B-cell-depleted T cells, or PBMCs. Deeply sampled blood TCRbeta repertoires from subjects exposed to, actively infected with, or recovered from COVID-19 were included in the dataset. The repertoires were released in a freely available public database meant as a resource for research on the immune response to SARS-CoV-2. Samples were obtained from the ongoing ImmuneRACE study (first 160 participants) and from about 1,300 subjects provided by 6 global collaborators. The sample metadata nearly always contained a de-identified subject ID, COVID-19 status, age in years and sex. Where available, HLA class I and class II types were obtained from metadata supplied by the sample provider rather than from assay-based typing.

Taken from cysteine to phenylalanine, the CDR3 has 15 residues. Just the 45-base CDR3 DNA is kept, in frame starting at base 1. The immunoSEQ Assay, a bias-controlled multiplex PCR, was used to amplify TCRbeta CDR3 regions from genomic DNA. In the paper's pipeline: The number of nucleated cells in each sample was estimated by amplification of reference gene primers within the assay. Sequence reads were collapsed and filtered to measure the absolute abundance of every unique TCRbeta CDR3 rearrangement. For each sample, productive Simpson clonality was calculated as the square root of Simpson's diversity index across productive rearrangements. The source is immuneACCESS, and TCRdb retained only in-frame sequences with V and J called. Part of the clones is not carried over; for the studies checked, unresolved V genes explain less than half of this, and the remainder is unexplained. From that table come the V and J calls and clone size; the DNA was used to work out D and trimming. This sample has approximately 200,000 clones in its table, and 75% to 85% of those were observed once. Clones ranked in the top ten supply about 11% of the sample.

Overall study outcomes, separate from this receptor: The quantity of clinical and demographic metadata differed by source and by participant and was supplied without curation.

In the prospective study, participants were about 18 to 100 years old, resided in 20 to 30 geographic areas of the United States, and were enrolled through a virtual design. In the prospective study, participants were assigned to cohorts based on the clinical history participants reported in a screening survey and a study questionnaire. Recovered participants in ImmuneRACE Cohort 3 were defined by two consecutive negative NP/OP PCR tests, clearance by a healthcare professional, or resolution of symptoms. Mobile phlebotomists in the prospective study collected whole blood, serum and a nasopharyngeal or oropharyngeal swab from every participant. Prospective study participants could optionally give additional blood draws and questionnaires over an approximately 2-month period. Prospective study blood samples were shipped either frozen or at room temperature before DNA extraction.

This receptor was taken from a man aged 40-49 years who had recovered from COVID-19. Sequenced: PBMCs or T cells enriched from blood (not recorded which). The chain is made from TRBV21-1 and TRBJ1-4; the listed D gene, TRBD1, was not tested against the DNA. TRBV21-1 is marked as a pseudogene. This receptor carries the CDR3 CASSRGLTTNEKLFF. The sequence in DNA is TGTGCCAGCAGCAGGGGCTTAACAACTAATGAAAAACTGTTTTTT.